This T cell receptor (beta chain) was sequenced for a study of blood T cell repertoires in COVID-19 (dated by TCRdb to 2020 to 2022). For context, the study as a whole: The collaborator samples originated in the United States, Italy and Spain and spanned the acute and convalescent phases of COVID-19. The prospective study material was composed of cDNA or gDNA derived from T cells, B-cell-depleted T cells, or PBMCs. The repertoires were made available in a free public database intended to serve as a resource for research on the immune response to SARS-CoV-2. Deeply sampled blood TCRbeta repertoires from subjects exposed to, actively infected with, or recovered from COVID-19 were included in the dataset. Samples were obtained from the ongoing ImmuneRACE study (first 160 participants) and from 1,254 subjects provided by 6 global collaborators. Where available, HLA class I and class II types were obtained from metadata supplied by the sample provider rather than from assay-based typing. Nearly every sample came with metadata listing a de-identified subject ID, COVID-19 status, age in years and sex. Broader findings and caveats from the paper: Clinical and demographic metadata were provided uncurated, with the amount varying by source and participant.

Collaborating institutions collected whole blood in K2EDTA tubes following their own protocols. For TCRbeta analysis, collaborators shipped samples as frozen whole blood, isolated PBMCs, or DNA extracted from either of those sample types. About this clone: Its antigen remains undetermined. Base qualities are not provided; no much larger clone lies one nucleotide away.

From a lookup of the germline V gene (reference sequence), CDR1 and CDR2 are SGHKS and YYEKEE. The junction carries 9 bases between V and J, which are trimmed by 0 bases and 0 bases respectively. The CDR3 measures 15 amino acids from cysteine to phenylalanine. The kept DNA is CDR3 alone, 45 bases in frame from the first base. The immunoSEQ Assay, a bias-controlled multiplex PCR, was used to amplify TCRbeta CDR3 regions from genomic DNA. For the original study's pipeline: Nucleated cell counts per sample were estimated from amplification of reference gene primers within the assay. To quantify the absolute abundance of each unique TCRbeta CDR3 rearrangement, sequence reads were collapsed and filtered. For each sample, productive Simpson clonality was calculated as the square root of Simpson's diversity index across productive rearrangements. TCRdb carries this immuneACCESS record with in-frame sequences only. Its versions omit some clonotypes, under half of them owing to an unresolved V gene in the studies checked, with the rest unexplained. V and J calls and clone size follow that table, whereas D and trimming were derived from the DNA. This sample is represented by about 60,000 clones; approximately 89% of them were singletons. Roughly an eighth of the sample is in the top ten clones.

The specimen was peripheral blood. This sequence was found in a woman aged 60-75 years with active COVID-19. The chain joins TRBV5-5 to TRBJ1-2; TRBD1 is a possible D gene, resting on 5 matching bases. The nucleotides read TGTGCCAGCAGCTTGGGGGGACTGACTAACTATGGCTACACCTTC. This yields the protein CASSLGGLTNYGYTF.